The T cell receptor (beta chain) under discussion was sequenced for a study of T cells in Graves' hyperthyroidism and ophthalmopathy. Study outcomes and limitations: Blood held most thyroid clonotypes expanded above 0.001 frequency.

The source material, RNA transcripts, was used to amplify TCR beta CDR3 regions. HTBI primers were employed in a first-round RT-PCR of the TCR CDR3. TCRdb re-analysed the multiplex PCR reads in MiXCR, keeping a single row per CDR3 protein. Among around 240,000 distinct CDR3 sequences listed, about 14% were seen once. This clonotype was counted ten times or more. Its antigen is not known. In germline, CDR1 is GTSNPN, CDR2 SVGIG (reference sequence). V was clipped by 8 bases and J by 3 bases; unmatched bases: 5. The CDR3 extends over 12 amino acids. The gene calls are TRBV30 and TRBJ1-2; 8 positions agree with TRBD1. The TCR comes from a woman aged 40-49 years with Graves' hyperthyroidism that later progressed to Graves' ophthalmopathy. Sequenced input: blood. The DNA for the CDR3 is TGTGCCGGGACAGGTGGATACTATGGCTACACCTTC. Its protein product is CAGTGGYYGYTF.